This TCR beta chain was observed in a study of T cells in Graves' hyperthyroidism and ophthalmopathy. Turning to the study itself: Before treatment of any kind, peripheral blood was taken at initial diagnosis. General observations from the study: Blood also contained most expanded thyroid clonotypes above 0.001. The model foresaw ophthalmopathy a median 6.5 months prior to onset.

RNA transcripts provided the source from which TCR beta CDR3 regions were amplified. The primer set for the first-round RT-PCR of the TCR CDR3 was HTBI. Via MiXCR, TCRdb re-called the multiplex PCR reads, giving one row per CDR3 protein. The sample lists about 740,000 distinct CDR3 sequences, 14% occurring once. The V gene lost 4 bases and the J gene lost 3 bases, with 10 bases spanning the gap. This CDR3 contains 14 residues. Germline V gene data show CDR1 as SNHLY and CDR2 as FYNNEI. This clonotype was detected many times. The antigen remains unidentified. Patients between 18 and 65 years old had hyperthyroidism, newly diagnosed and lasting under 2 months.

This chain connects TRBV2 to TRBJ1-5, with D possibly being TRBD1 (5 bases). The sequenced sample consisted of blood. The clonotype originates from a woman aged 18-30 years with Graves' hyperthyroidism. This CDR3 reads CASSGDSINQPQHF. The CDR3 DNA is TGTGCCAGCAGTGGAGACAGTATCAATCAGCCCCAGCATTTT.